This T cell receptor beta chain was profiled in a study of blood T cell repertoires in COVID-19. Background on the study: Nucleic acid was either cDNA or gDNA, and it came from T cells, B-cell-depleted T cells, or PBMCs.

Study processing details: Nucleated cell counts were estimated from reference gene primer amplification. Data came from immunoSEQ multiplex PCR; TCRdb stores just in-frame clones and leaves some out. Clonal size and the V and J genes are those of that table, whereas D and trimming came from the DNA. The sample consists of fewer than 35,000 clones, 85% to 90% of them appearing once. Sequencing was performed on peripheral blood. The receptor comes from a man aged 65 to 79 with active COVID-19.

The CDR3 loop reads CASSSRTRDWYSYEQYF. DNA for the CDR3: TGTGCCAGCAGTTCTCGAACCCGGGACTGGTACTCCTACGAGCAGTACTTC. The chain is built from TRBV27 and TRBJ2-7; perhaps TRBD2 as D (6 bases). Germline loops: CDR1 MNHEY, CDR2 SMNVEV (reference sequence). Trimming left V 4 bases short and J 0 bases short, with 19 bases between. The CDR3 length is 17 residues.